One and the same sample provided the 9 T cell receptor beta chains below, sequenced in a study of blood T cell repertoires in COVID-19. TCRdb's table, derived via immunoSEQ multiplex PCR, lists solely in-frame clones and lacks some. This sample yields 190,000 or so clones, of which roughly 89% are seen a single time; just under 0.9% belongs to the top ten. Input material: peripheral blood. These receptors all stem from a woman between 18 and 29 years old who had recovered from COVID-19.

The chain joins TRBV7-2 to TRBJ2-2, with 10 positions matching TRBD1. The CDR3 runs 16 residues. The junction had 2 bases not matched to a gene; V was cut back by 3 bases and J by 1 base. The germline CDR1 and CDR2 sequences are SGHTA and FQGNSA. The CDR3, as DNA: TGTGCCAGCAGCTTTGACAGGGGGCTGAACACCGGGGAGCTGTTTTTT. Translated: CASSFDRGLNTGELFF.

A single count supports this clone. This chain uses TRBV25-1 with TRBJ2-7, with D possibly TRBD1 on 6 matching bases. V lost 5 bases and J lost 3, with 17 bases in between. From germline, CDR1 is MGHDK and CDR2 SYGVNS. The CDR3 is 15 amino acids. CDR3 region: CASSPTTGANYEQYV. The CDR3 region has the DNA TGTGCCAGCAGTCCCACGACAGGAGCAAACTACGAGCAGTACGTC.

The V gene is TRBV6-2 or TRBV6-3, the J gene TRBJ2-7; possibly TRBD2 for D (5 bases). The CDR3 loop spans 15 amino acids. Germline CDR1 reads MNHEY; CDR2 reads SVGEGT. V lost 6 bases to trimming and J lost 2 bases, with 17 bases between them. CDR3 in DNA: TGTGCCAGCAGCCCGAGTTCGAGCGGAGCCTACGAGCAGTACTTC. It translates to CASSPSSSGAYEQYF.

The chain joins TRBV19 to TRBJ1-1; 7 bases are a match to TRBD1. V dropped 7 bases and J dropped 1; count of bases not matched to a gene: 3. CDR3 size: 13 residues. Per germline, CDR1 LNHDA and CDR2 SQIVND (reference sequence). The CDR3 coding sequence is TGTGCCAGTAACAGGGGCCGGAACACTGAAGCTTTCTTT. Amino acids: CASNRGRNTEAFF.

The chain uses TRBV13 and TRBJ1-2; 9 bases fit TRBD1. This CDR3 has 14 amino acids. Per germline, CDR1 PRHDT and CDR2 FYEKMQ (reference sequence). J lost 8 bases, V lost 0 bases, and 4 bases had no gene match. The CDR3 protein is CASSLGWTGVGYTF. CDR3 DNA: TGTGCCAGCAGCTTAGGTTGGACAGGGGTCGGCTACACCTTC.

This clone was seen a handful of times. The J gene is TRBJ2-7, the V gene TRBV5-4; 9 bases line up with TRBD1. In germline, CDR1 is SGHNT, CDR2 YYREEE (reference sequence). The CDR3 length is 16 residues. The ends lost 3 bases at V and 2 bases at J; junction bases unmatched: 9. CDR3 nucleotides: TGTGCCAGCAGCTCGGGGACAGGGATTATTACCTACGAGCAGTACTTC. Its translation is CASSSGTGIITYEQYF.

The DNA of the CDR3 is TGTGCCAGCAGTTACTTCCGAGGCCGGGAGACCCAGTACTTC. This sequence encodes CASSYFRGRETQYF. The chain recombines TRBV6-2 or TRBV6-3 with TRBJ2-5, with D uncertain. The CDR3 contains 14 residues. The germline V and J ends were trimmed by 1 base and 5 bases, with 11 bases remaining between them. The V gene's germline CDR1 is MNHEY and CDR2 SVGEGT.

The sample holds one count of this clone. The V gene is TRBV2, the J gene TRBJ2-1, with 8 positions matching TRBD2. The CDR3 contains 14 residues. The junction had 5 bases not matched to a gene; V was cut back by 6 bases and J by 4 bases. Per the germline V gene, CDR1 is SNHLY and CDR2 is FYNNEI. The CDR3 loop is CASRIGGEYNEQFF. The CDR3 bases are TGTGCCAGCAGGATCGGGGGGGAGTACAATGAGCAGTTCTTC.

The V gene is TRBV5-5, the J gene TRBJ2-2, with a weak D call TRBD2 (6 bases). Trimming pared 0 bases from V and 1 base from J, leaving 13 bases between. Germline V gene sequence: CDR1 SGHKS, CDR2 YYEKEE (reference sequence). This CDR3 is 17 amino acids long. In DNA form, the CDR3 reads TGTGCCAGCAGCTTGGAAGGAACGGGGGAGAACACCGGGGAGCTGTTTTTT. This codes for CASSLEGTGENTGELFF.